The rows below give T cell receptor beta chains drawn from one sample of a study of cytomegalovirus exposure and HLA in healthy donors. Some clones are missing from TCRdb's copy, which holds only in-frame ones; the method was immunoSEQ multiplex PCR. The specimen's table records 80,000 to 95,000 clones. Sequencing input: PBMCs. The receptor source for this set is a man aged 45-65 years in good health and CMV-seropositive. Each CDR3 is given with its conserved first and last residue. D genes are given only for firm matches.

d_call: TRBD1
j_call: TRBJ2-7
v_call: TRBV29-1
cdr3_aa: CSVGQGGSYEQYF
cdr3_nt: TGCAGCGTCGGACAGGGTGGGTCCTACGAGCAGTACTTC

d_call: .
j_call: TRBJ1-4
v_call: TRBV27
cdr3_aa: CASSLRGRGILATNEKLFF
cdr3_nt: TGTGCCAGCAGTTTACGGGGGAGAGGGATTTTGGCAACTAATGAAAAACTGTTTTTT

d_call: .
j_call: TRBJ2-1
v_call: TRBV29-1
cdr3_aa: CSVEGELIDNEQFF
cdr3_nt: TGCAGCGTTGAAGGGGAGCTGATTGACAATGAGCAGTTCTTC

d_call: .
j_call: TRBJ1-2
v_call: TRBV7-2
cdr3_aa: CASSLGLREDGYTF
cdr3_nt: TGTGCCAGCAGCTTAGGGCTACGGGAAGATGGCTACACCTTC

d_call: .
j_call: TRBJ1-1
v_call: TRBV20-1
cdr3_aa: CSAYRVTEAFF
cdr3_nt: TGCAGTGCGTACAGGGTCACTGAAGCTTTCTTT

d_call: .
j_call: TRBJ2-6
v_call: TRBV6-1
cdr3_aa: CASSMGDGANVLTF
cdr3_nt: TGTGCCAGCAGTATGGGAGATGGGGCCAACGTCCTGACTTTC

d_call: TRBD1
j_call: TRBJ2-7
v_call: TRBV18
cdr3_aa: CASSQTGEGYEQYF
cdr3_nt: TGTGCCAGCTCCCAGACAGGGGAAGGCTACGAGCAGTACTTC

d_call: .
j_call: TRBJ2-1
v_call: TRBV7-2
cdr3_aa: CASSTYNEQFF
cdr3_nt: TGTGCCAGCTCTACTTACAATGAGCAGTTCTTC

d_call: .
j_call: TRBJ1-2
v_call: TRBV7-2
cdr3_aa: CASSFINYGYTF
cdr3_nt: TGTGCCAGCAGCTTCATCAACTATGGCTACACCTTC

d_call: TRBD2
j_call: TRBJ2-1
v_call: TRBV18
cdr3_aa: CASSPRTSGNDNEQFF
cdr3_nt: TGTGCCAGCTCACCAAGGACTAGCGGGAACGACAATGAGCAGTTCTTC

d_call: TRBD2
j_call: TRBJ2-5
v_call: TRBV29-1
cdr3_aa: CSVEYLDGRAKGETQYF
cdr3_nt: TGCAGCGTTGAATATCTAGACGGGAGGGCCAAAGGAGAGACCCAGTACTTC

d_call: .
j_call: TRBJ2-1
v_call: TRBV19
cdr3_aa: CASSNQVSNEQFF
cdr3_nt: TGTGCCAGTAGTAATCAGGTTAGCAATGAGCAGTTCTTC

d_call: TRBD1
j_call: TRBJ2-4
v_call: TRBV30
cdr3_aa: CASSTGQGTKNIQYF
cdr3_nt: TGTGCCTCTTCAACGGGACAGGGAACCAAAAACATTCAGTACTTC

d_call: TRBD2
j_call: TRBJ2-6
v_call: TRBV7-2
cdr3_aa: CASSRTSARSGANVLTF
cdr3_nt: TGTGCCAGCAGCCGGACTAGCGCCCGCTCTGGGGCCAACGTCCTGACTTTC

d_call: TRBD2
j_call: TRBJ2-1
v_call: TRBV28
cdr3_aa: CASSSPLLAGGHSYNEQFF
cdr3_nt: TGTGCCAGCAGTTCGCCCCTACTAGCGGGAGGTCACTCCTACAATGAGCAGTTCTTC

d_call: .
j_call: TRBJ1-2
v_call: TRBV10-3
cdr3_aa: CAISGAGARFLNYGYTF
cdr3_nt: TGTGCCATCAGTGGCGCAGGGGCGCGCTTTCTTAACTATGGCTACACCTTC

d_call: .
j_call: TRBJ2-7
v_call: TRBV30
cdr3_aa: CAWSFGESYEQYF
cdr3_nt: TGTGCCTGGAGTTTCGGGGAGTCCTACGAGCAGTACTTC

d_call: .
j_call: TRBJ2-1
v_call: TRBV5-1
cdr3_aa: CASSSWLNEQFF
cdr3_nt: TGCGCCAGCAGCTCCTGGCTGAATGAGCAGTTCTTC

d_call: .
j_call: TRBJ2-7
v_call: TRBV7-2
cdr3_aa: CASRPGGEDEQYF
cdr3_nt: TGTGCCAGCAGACCCGGGGGTGAGGACGAGCAGTACTTC

d_call: TRBD2
j_call: TRBJ2-5
v_call: TRBV18
cdr3_aa: CASSPSGTSSTETQYF
cdr3_nt: TGTGCCAGCTCACCGTCCGGGACTAGCTCTACGGAGACCCAGTACTTC

d_call: TRBD1
j_call: TRBJ1-2
v_call: TRBV18
cdr3_aa: CASSPTGEYGYTF
cdr3_nt: TGTGCCAGCTCACCGACAGGGGAATATGGCTACACCTTC

d_call: TRBD1
j_call: TRBJ2-1
v_call: TRBV28
cdr3_aa: CASSPGQDYNEQFF
cdr3_nt: TGTGCCAGCAGTCCGGGACAGGACTACAATGAGCAGTTCTTC

d_call: .
j_call: TRBJ1-5
v_call: TRBV5-1
cdr3_aa: CASSLQPQGASNQPQHF
cdr3_nt: TGCGCCAGCAGCCTCCAGCCCCAGGGCGCGAGCAATCAGCCCCAGCATTTT

d_call: .
j_call: TRBJ2-7
v_call: TRBV27
cdr3_aa: CASSSSPGRASAYEQYF
cdr3_nt: TGTGCCAGCAGTTCCTCTCCTGGCAGGGCCAGCGCCTACGAGCAGTACTTC

d_call: TRBD1
j_call: TRBJ1-5
v_call: TRBV15
cdr3_aa: CATSRGGQGVGNQPQHF
cdr3_nt: TGTGCCACCAGCAGAGGGGGACAGGGAGTGGGCAATCAGCCCCAGCATTTT

d_call: .
j_call: TRBJ1-4
v_call: TRBV2
cdr3_aa: CASRDSRTNEKLFF
cdr3_nt: TGTGCCAGCAGGGACAGCAGAACTAATGAAAAACTGTTTTTT

d_call: .
j_call: TRBJ1-5
v_call: TRBV2
cdr3_aa: CASSERGIQPQHF
cdr3_nt: TGTGCCAGCAGTGAACGGGGGATCCAGCCCCAGCATTTT

d_call: TRBD2
j_call: TRBJ2-1
v_call: TRBV10-3
cdr3_aa: CAITGSGREQFF
cdr3_nt: TGTGCCATCACCGGTAGCGGGAGGGAGCAGTTCTTC

d_call: .
j_call: TRBJ1-6
v_call: TRBV29-1
cdr3_aa: CSMTQGLGSPLHF
cdr3_nt: TGCAGCATGACACAGGGCCTGGGTTCACCCCTCCACTTT

d_call: .
j_call: TRBJ1-2
v_call: TRBV19
cdr3_aa: CASSISGHALPGYTF
cdr3_nt: TGTGCCAGTAGTATCTCAGGTCACGCCTTGCCTGGCTACACCTTC

d_call: .
j_call: TRBJ2-3
v_call: TRBV5-1
cdr3_aa: CASTPRGVITDTQYF
cdr3_nt: TGCGCCAGCACCCCCAGGGGGGTCATCACAGATACGCAGTATTTT

d_call: TRBD1
j_call: TRBJ2-3
v_call: TRBV6-5
cdr3_aa: CASSLTGLTDTQYF
cdr3_nt: TGTGCCAGCAGCTTGACAGGGCTAACAGATACGCAGTATTTT

d_call: .
j_call: TRBJ1-4
v_call: TRBV6-5
cdr3_aa: CASSNPGGETEKLFF
cdr3_nt: TGTGCCAGCAGTAACCCTGGGGGGGAGACTGAAAAACTGTTTTTT

d_call: TRBD2
j_call: TRBJ2-1
v_call: TRBV7-9
cdr3_aa: CASSLGLAGAYNEQFF
cdr3_nt: TGTGCCAGCAGCCTCGGACTAGCGGGCGCCTACAATGAGCAGTTCTTC

d_call: .
j_call: TRBJ1-1
v_call: TRBV12-5
cdr3_aa: CASGFQGTEAFF
cdr3_nt: TGTGCTAGTGGTTTTCAGGGCACTGAAGCTTTCTTT

d_call: TRBD1
j_call: TRBJ2-1
v_call: TRBV5-1
cdr3_aa: CASSDDRGFRHEQFF
cdr3_nt: TGCGCCAGCAGCGACGACAGGGGGTTCAGGCATGAGCAGTTCTTC

d_call: .
j_call: TRBJ1-3
v_call: TRBV15
cdr3_aa: CATREGLSSGNTIYF
cdr3_nt: TGTGCCACCAGAGAAGGACTGAGCTCTGGAAACACCATATATTTT

d_call: TRBD1
j_call: TRBJ1-3
v_call: TRBV5-1
cdr3_aa: CASSVHSGGGNTIYF
cdr3_nt: TGCGCCAGCAGCGTCCATTCAGGGGGTGGAAACACCATATATTTT

d_call: .
j_call: TRBJ2-1
v_call: TRBV11-1
cdr3_aa: CASSPGVFSYNEQFF
cdr3_nt: TGTGCCAGCAGCCCAGGGGTCTTCTCCTACAATGAGCAGTTCTTC

d_call: .
j_call: TRBJ1-1
v_call: TRBV7-2
cdr3_aa: CASSLGLRTTEAFF
cdr3_nt: TGTGCCAGCAGCTTAGGACTGCGAACGACTGAAGCTTTCTTT

d_call: .
j_call: TRBJ1-2
v_call: TRBV15
cdr3_aa: CATSRDLTSGRNYGYTF
cdr3_nt: TGTGCCACCAGCAGAGATTTAACGTCGGGAAGGAACTATGGCTACACCTTC

d_call: TRBD1
j_call: TRBJ2-1
v_call: TRBV7-9
cdr3_aa: CASSRGQASSYNEQFF
cdr3_nt: TGTGCCAGCAGCCGGGGACAGGCGAGCTCCTACAATGAGCAGTTCTTC

d_call: TRBD1
j_call: TRBJ2-6
v_call: TRBV9
cdr3_aa: CASSVGGTGASGANVLTF
cdr3_nt: TGTGCCAGCAGCGTAGGAGGGACAGGGGCCTCTGGGGCCAACGTCCTGACTTTC

d_call: TRBD1
j_call: TRBJ2-2
v_call: TRBV19
cdr3_aa: CAIRPGTGHTGELFF
cdr3_nt: TGTGCCATCCGGCCAGGGACAGGGCACACCGGGGAGCTGTTTTTT

d_call: TRBD1
j_call: TRBJ1-1
v_call: TRBV18
cdr3_aa: CASSQGTGLDTEAFF
cdr3_nt: TGTGCCAGCTCACAAGGGACAGGTTTAGACACTGAAGCTTTCTTT

d_call: .
j_call: TRBJ2-1
v_call: TRBV4-3
cdr3_aa: CASSPLLSSYNEQFF
cdr3_nt: TGCGCCAGCAGCCCTTTGTTGAGCTCCTACAATGAGCAGTTCTTC

d_call: TRBD1
j_call: TRBJ1-1
v_call: TRBV10-1
cdr3_aa: CASSPGTELNTEAFF
cdr3_nt: TGCGCCAGCAGTCCCGGGACAGAGCTGAACACTGAAGCTTTCTTT

d_call: .
j_call: TRBJ2-1
v_call: TRBV5-6
cdr3_aa: CASILRGRGDEQFF
cdr3_nt: TGTGCCAGCATCCTCCGCGGAAGGGGTGATGAGCAGTTCTTC

d_call: TRBD2
j_call: TRBJ2-1
v_call: TRBV6-6
cdr3_aa: CASSYGLAVYNEQFF
cdr3_nt: TGTGCCAGCAGTTACGGACTAGCGGTCTACAATGAGCAGTTCTTC

d_call: .
j_call: TRBJ1-4
v_call: TRBV18
cdr3_aa: CASSPFVRSATNEKLFF
cdr3_nt: TGTGCCAGCTCACCTTTTGTCCGATCAGCAACTAATGAAAAACTGTTTTTT

d_call: .
j_call: TRBJ1-4
v_call: TRBV5-1
cdr3_aa: CASSGTLLGTNEKLFF
cdr3_nt: TGCGCCAGCAGCGGGACTCTATTAGGAACTAATGAAAAACTGTTTTTT

d_call: .
j_call: TRBJ2-1
v_call: TRBV9
cdr3_aa: CASSVVGDPSYNEQFF
cdr3_nt: TGTGCCAGCAGCGTAGTAGGGGATCCCTCCTACAATGAGCAGTTCTTC

d_call: TRBD2
j_call: TRBJ2-5
v_call: TRBV11-2
cdr3_aa: CASSLVAGVLETQYF
cdr3_nt: TGTGCCAGCAGCTTAGTAGCGGGAGTATTGGAGACCCAGTACTTC

d_call: .
j_call: TRBJ1-5
v_call: TRBV28
cdr3_aa: CASSSPQGWNQPQHF
cdr3_nt: TGTGCCAGCAGTTCCCCCCAGGGGTGGAATCAGCCCCAGCATTTT